One T cell receptor (beta chain) is described in this entry. What it recognizes is unknown. This CDR3 has 14 amino acids. J gave up 2 bases and V 4 bases, and 4 bases lay outside the gene matches. Germline CDR1 and CDR2: DFQATT and SNEGSKA (reference sequence). Attachment of unique molecular identifiers was made to individual cDNA molecules. MiXCR, applied by TCRdb to the 5' RACE reads, yields one record per CDR3 protein. The table has 75,000 to 80,000 distinct CDR3 sequences, roughly a sixth seen once. These data originate in a study of early T cells in non-severe SARS-CoV-2 infection. Study-level results: Comparison of clonotypes with VDJdb favored anti-spike CD8 responses while missing private and CD4 specificities.

The clonotype comes from an adult who was a healthcare worker with PCR-confirmed SARS-CoV-2 infection or an uninfected control (not recorded which). Input material: whole blood. This rearrangement joins TRBV20-1 to TRBJ1-4, with 7 bases aligning to TRBD1. CDR3 sequence: CSAKPGQTNEKLFF. The CDR3 DNA follows: TGCAGTGCTAAACCGGGACAGACTAATGAAAAACTGTTTTTT.